The 31 T cell receptor beta chains in this list originate from one sample, sequenced in a study of blood T cell repertoires in COVID-19. TCRdb's table, derived via immunoSEQ multiplex PCR, lists solely in-frame clones and lacks some. Counted here are approximately 120,000 clones, approximately 85% occurring once; the ten biggest clones make up about 3%. Sequenced: peripheral blood. The receptors here all came from a woman of 80 years or more with COVID-19, enrolled during active disease.

The CDR3 sequence is CASSFDQRLENQPQHF. The DNA for the CDR3 is TGTGCCAGCAGCTTTGATCAACGGCTAGAGAATCAGCCCCAGCATTTT. The chain links TRBV5-8 to TRBJ1-5; the D is unclear. The CDR3 runs to 16 residues. The V end lost 2 bases, the J end lost 4 bases, and 16 bases lay between the germline ends. Germline V gene lookup returns CDR1 SGHTS and CDR2 YDEGEE. Looking up the rest from reference TRBV5-8 and TRBJ1-5 gives the full variable domain: EAGVTQSPTHLIKTRGQQATLRCSPISGHTSVYWYQQALGLGLQFLLWYDEGEERNRGNFPPRFSGRQFPNYSSELNVNALELEDSALYLCASSFDQRLENQPQHFGDGTRLSIL.

The chain couples TRBV5-1 to TRBJ2-5; D gene unclear. Trimming left V 3 bases short and J 5 bases short, with 11 bases between. The CDR3 is 13 amino acids. In germline, CDR1 is SGHRS, CDR2 YFSETQ. The CDR3 sequence is CASSSGSRETQYF. The CDR3 DNA follows: TGCGCCAGCAGCTCCGGGTCGCGGGAGACCCAGTACTTC.

The V call is TRBV20-1, the J call TRBJ2-2, with a tentative D call TRBD1 (5 bases). The V gene's germline CDR1 is DFQATT and CDR2 SNEGSKA (reference sequence). Trimming took 3 bases from V and 3 from J, leaving 8 bases between them. The CDR3 totals 13 residues. The CDR3 DNA reads as TGCAGTGCTAGTAAAGGGGACACCGGGGAGCTGTTTTTT. Translating it yields CSASKGDTGELFF.

This chain joins TRBV5-4 and TRBJ1-5, with TRBD1 matching 8 bases. The germline V gene encodes CDR1 SGHNT and CDR2 YYREEE (reference sequence). Trimming cost V 4 bases and J 1 base; bases outside gene matches: 10. The CDR3 loop spans 17 amino acids. CDR3 in amino acids: CASSNGQGGYSNQPQHF. Written as DNA, the CDR3 is TGTGCCAGCAGCAACGGACAGGGAGGATACAGCAATCAGCCCCAGCATTTT.

The V gene is TRBV18, the J gene TRBJ1-1; no clear D gene. The CDR3 sequence is 15 residues long. V lost 6 bases, J lost 5 bases, and 19 bases lay in between. Germline V lookup: CDR1 KGHSH, CDR2 LQKENI. The CDR3 loop reads CASSLGRQPRTEAFF. The CDR3, as DNA: TGTGCCAGCTCGCTTGGGAGGCAGCCTAGGACTGAAGCTTTCTTT.

The CDR3 sequence: CASRREGREQYF. DNA of the CDR3: TGCGCCAGCAGGCGGGAGGGCCGAGAGCAGTACTTC. The chain combines TRBV5-1 with TRBJ2-7; 9 positions match TRBD2. Trimming removed 5 bases from V and 7 bases from J; junction bases left unmatched: 4. The germline V gene encodes CDR1 SGHRS and CDR2 YFSETQ. The CDR3 covers 12 residues.

This clone appeared a few times. The chain uses TRBV25-1 and TRBJ2-7; 11 bases are shared with TRBD1. Germline values: CDR1 MGHDK, CDR2 SYGVNS. The CDR3 contains 16 residues. Unmatched junction bases numbered 12, after V lost 5 bases and J lost 6 bases. CDR3 bases: TGTGCCAGCAGTCCTACAACCGGGACAGGGGGGAGCGAGCAGTACTTC. Its translation is CASSPTTGTGGSEQYF.

The chain is built from TRBV7-9 and TRBJ2-7, with 15 bases matching TRBD2. The junction had 12 bases not matched to a gene; V was cut back by 5 bases and J by 4 bases. The germline CDR1 and CDR2 sequences are SEHNR and FQNEAQ (reference sequence). This CDR3 is built from 18 residues. The CDR3 spells CASSPGLAGGLIVYEQYF. CDR3 DNA sequence: TGTGCCAGCAGCCCCGGACTAGCGGGAGGGCTAATCGTTTACGAGCAGTACTTC.

This chain connects TRBV4-3 to TRBJ2-1; a weak D match, TRBD2 (6 bases). V was trimmed by 1 base and J by 9 bases, leaving 10 bases between them. Germline V gene data show CDR1 as LGHNA and CDR2 as YSLEER. This CDR3 is 13 amino acids long. CDR3 region: CASSQVGGPEQFF. The CDR3 DNA is TGCGCCAGCAGCCAAGTCGGGGGACCTGAGCAGTTCTTC.

J is TRBJ1-5 and V is TRBV6-6; D gene ambiguous. This CDR3 has 14 amino acids. The germline V and J ends were trimmed by 6 bases and 0 bases, with 9 bases remaining between them. Germline V CDR1 and CDR2: MNHNY, SVGAGI (reference sequence). The CDR3 DNA sequence: TGTGCCAGCAGCCCATCAAATAGCAATCAGCCCCAGCATTTT. Translating gives CASSPSNSNQPQHF.

This clone showed up just a few times. The rearrangement joins TRBV27 to TRBJ2-7; 13 nucleotides agree with TRBD2. This CDR3 spans 15 amino acids. J lost 3 bases, V lost 3 bases, and 2 bases had no gene match. Germline-derived CDR1 and CDR2 are MNHEY and SMNVEV (reference sequence). Here the CDR3 reads CASSFRLAGGYEQYF. The DNA of the CDR3 is TGTGCCAGCAGTTTCAGACTAGCGGGAGGCTACGAGCAGTACTTC.

This chain uses TRBV28 with TRBJ2-3, with TRBD2 matching 14 bases. In germline, CDR1 is MDHEN, CDR2 SYDVKM. The CDR3 spans 19 residues. V gave up 5 bases and J gave up 5 bases; unmatched junction bases: 15. The CDR3 reads CASSLSPGLAGARRDTQYF. CDR3 in DNA: TGTGCCAGCAGTCTATCGCCGGGACTAGCGGGAGCGAGGAGAGATACGCAGTATTTT.

The genes are TRBV29-1 and TRBJ2-3; TRBD2 matches at 8 bases. The CDR3 contains 14 residues. V lost 7 bases, J lost 5 bases, and 11 bases stayed unmatched. CDR1 and CDR2 from the germline V gene are SQVTM and ANQGSEA. As DNA, the CDR3 is TGCAGCGGTGTGAAGCGGGAGCAAGGAGATACGCAGTATTTT. It codes for CSGVKREQGDTQYF.

The chain has TRBV14 and TRBJ2-1; TRBD2 matches 15 bases. This CDR3 contains 17 residues. Looked up from germline, CDR1 is SGHDN and CDR2 is FVKESK. The junction had 5 bases not matched to a gene; V was cut back by 4 bases and J by 4 bases. The chain's CDR3 is CASSRGLAGGSYNEQFF. CDR3 sequence (DNA): TGTGCCAGCAGCCGGGGACTAGCGGGAGGATCTTACAATGAGCAGTTCTTC.

This clone appeared a few times. The rearrangement uses TRBV5-8 and TRBJ1-4, with no clear D. V lost 4 bases, J lost 4 bases, and 5 bases lay in between. From germline, CDR1 is SGHTS and CDR2 YDEGEE. The length of the CDR3 is 12 residues. The CDR3 DNA reads as TGTGCCAGCAGCCCCCATAATGAAAAACTGTTTTTT. Translation gives CASSPHNEKLFF.

V and J are TRBV18 and TRBJ2-2; no clear D. From germline, CDR1 is KGHSH and CDR2 LQKENI. Trimming left V 3 bases short and J 0 bases short, with 11 bases between. CDR3 length equals 16 residues. DNA for the CDR3: TGTGCCAGCTCACCCCTCACTCACGCGAACACCGGGGAGCTGTTTTTT. Amino acids: CASSPLTHANTGELFF.

For this clone: The sample contains more than one DNA sequence encoding this CDR3. The CDR3 loop reads CASSSLYEQYF. The CDR3 region has the DNA TGTGCCAGCAGCTCCCTCTACGAGCAGTACTTC. V is TRBV7-9 and J is TRBJ2-7; D is undetermined. With 4 bases removed from V and 3 bases from J, the gap between germline ends came to 4 bases. The CDR3 runs to 11 residues. Germline V CDR1 and CDR2: SEHNR, FQNEAQ (reference sequence). Together with reference TRBV7-9 and TRBJ2-7, the CDR3 gives the full variable domain: DTGVSQNPRHKITKRGQNVTFRCDPISEHNRLYWYRQTLGQGPEFLTYFQNEAQLEKSRLLSDRFSAERPKGSFSTLEIQRTEQGDSAMYLCASSSLYEQYFGPGTRLTVT.

The genes are TRBV4-2 and TRBJ2-1, with TRBD2 identical over 8 bases. The CDR3 runs 16 residues. The V gene's germline CDR1 is LGHNA and CDR2 YNFKEQ. Losses at the gene ends were 3 bases for V and 8 bases for J; bases not matched to a gene: 12. The DNA of the CDR3 is TGTGCCAGCAGCCAGGCTTTAACGGGAGGGAGCTATGAGCAGTTCTTC. Amino acid sequence: CASSQALTGGSYEQFF.

This chain joins TRBV29-1 and TRBJ1-2; no definite D call. Germline loops: CDR1 SQVTM, CDR2 ANQGSEA. V was pared by 4 bases and J by 4 bases, with 10 bases between. The CDR3 covers 12 residues. CDR3 DNA: TGCAGCGTTGTAGGAGGCATCTATGGCTACACCTTC. As protein: CSVVGGIYGYTF.

The CDR3 spells CASSSGLAGGYNEQFF. CDR3 in DNA: TGCGCCAGCAGCTCCGGACTAGCGGGAGGTTACAATGAGCAGTTCTTC. The chain combines TRBV5-1 with TRBJ2-1; 14 nucleotides agree with TRBD2. J was trimmed by 4 bases and V by 3 bases; bases with no gene match: 3. Germline CDR1 is SGHRS and CDR2 is YFSETQ. The CDR3 extends over 16 amino acids.

The chain uses TRBV6-5 and TRBJ2-2, with TRBD2 matching over 10 bases. The germline CDR1 and CDR2 sequences are MNHEY and SVGAGI. CDR3 length: 14 amino acids. Trimming removed 6 bases from V and 4 bases from J; junction bases left unmatched: 2. For the CDR3, the DNA is TGTGCCAGCAGGGGACTAGCGCGCACCGGGGAGCTGTTTTTT. Its protein product is CASRGLARTGELFF.

J is TRBJ2-3 and V is TRBV2; 7 positions agree with TRBD1. The CDR3 length is 16 residues. The germline V gene encodes CDR1 SNHLY and CDR2 FYNNEI. V lost 2 bases, J lost 3 bases, and 8 bases stayed unmatched. The CDR3 DNA follows: TGTGCCAGCAGTGAAAACCACGGGACAGTGACAGATACGCAGTATTTT. Protein sequence: CASSENHGTVTDTQYF.

This clone was seen only a few times. The genes are TRBV7-2 and TRBJ2-7; 10 bases agree with TRBD1. V lost 1 base, J lost 5 bases, and 5 bases stayed unmatched. The CDR3 is 15 residues long. Per the germline V gene, CDR1 is SGHTA and CDR2 is FQGNSA. CDR3 residues: CASSLVATGGNEQYF. CDR3 nucleotide sequence: TGTGCCAGCAGCTTAGTCGCGACAGGGGGCAACGAGCAGTACTTC.

Details on this clone: Mismatch with germline at one junction end may stem from a read error. The V and J genes are TRBV7-2 and TRBJ1-1, with a possible D match to TRBD1 (6 bases). Per germline, CDR1 SGHTA and CDR2 FQGNSA. The CDR3 consists of 14 residues. In DNA, the CDR3 is TGTGCCAGCAGCTTAGTGAACAGGGTGACTGAAACTTTCTTT. This translates into CASSLVNRVTETFF.

A single count supports this clone. The gene calls are TRBV5-4 and TRBJ1-6; D is perhaps TRBD1 (5 bases). Germline CDR1 SGHNT, CDR2 YYREEE (reference sequence). V was trimmed by 4 bases and J by 6 bases, leaving 11 bases between them. The CDR3 loop spans 14 amino acids. DNA for the CDR3: TGTGCCAGCAGCCAGGGACTAGCTAATTCACCCCTCCACTTT. This translates into CASSQGLANSPLHF.

The chain couples TRBV27 to TRBJ1-3, with a tentative D call TRBD1 (6 bases). The V gene's germline CDR1 is MNHEY and CDR2 SMNVEV (reference sequence). With 6 bases removed from V and 1 base from J, the gap between germline ends came to 13 bases. The CDR3 has 15 residues. The CDR3 nucleotides read TGTGCCAGCAGCCCATCACAGGGATCTGGAAACACCATATATTTT. Its protein product is CASSPSQGSGNTIYF.

This sequence joins TRBV28 and TRBJ2-1; the D gene is possibly TRBD1 (6 bases). There are 16 residues in the CDR3. CDR1 and CDR2 (germline): MDHEN, SYDVKM. The V and J ends lost 2 bases and 0 bases respectively, with 11 bases between them. The CDR3, as DNA: TGTGCCAGCAGTTTAGGGCGAGGGGGCTCCTACAATGAGCAGTTCTTC. It codes for CASSLGRGGSYNEQFF.

The chain combines TRBV19 with TRBJ2-2, with 7 bases lining up with TRBD1. V shed 7 bases and J 7 bases; nucleotides not matched to a gene: 9. The CDR3 consists of 14 residues. The germline V gene encodes CDR1 LNHDA and CDR2 SQIVND (reference sequence). DNA for the CDR3: TGTGCCAGTACCCCGACAGGGATCGGCGGGGAGCTGTTTTTT. Translated, it gives CASTPTGIGGELFF.

The genes are TRBV30 and TRBJ2-7, with 11 bases identical to TRBD1. The CDR3 sequence is 16 residues long. V trimming: 2 bases; J trimming: 7 bases; junction bases outside the gene matches: 13. Germline V lookup: CDR1 GTSNPN, CDR2 SVGIG (reference sequence). The CDR3: CAWSSAPGTGGQEQYF. The CDR3, as DNA: TGTGCCTGGAGTTCGGCCCCCGGGACAGGGGGTCAAGAGCAGTACTTC.

The chain uses TRBV2 and TRBJ2-7, with 10 bases that match TRBD2. V gave up 2 bases and J gave up 0 bases; unmatched junction bases: 7. There are 17 residues in the CDR3. CDR1 and CDR2 from the germline V gene are SNHLY and FYNNEI. This CDR3 is CASSEPSSSGGSYEQYF. In DNA form, the CDR3 reads TGTGCCAGCAGTGAACCCTCCTCTAGCGGGGGCTCCTACGAGCAGTACTTC. The complete variable domain, with remaining parts taken from reference TRBV2 and TRBJ2-7, reads EPEVTQTPSHQVTQMGQEVILRCVPISNHLYFYWYRQILGQKVEFLVSFYNNEISEKSEIFDDQFSVERPDGSNFTLKIRSTKLEDSAMYFCASSEPSSSGGSYEQYFGPGTRLTVT.

The chain employs TRBV4-1 and TRBJ1-5; no clear D gene. The V end was cut by 1 base, the J end by 5 bases, with 9 bases between. Germline-derived CDR1 and CDR2 are MGHRA and YSYEKL. The CDR3 is 14 residues long. CDR3 nucleotide sequence: TGCGCCAGCAGCCAAGGGGCGCCCGATCAGCCCCAGCATTTT. Translation gives CASSQGAPDQPQHF.